This T cell receptor beta chain was observed in a study of T cell changes during pregnancy in multiple sclerosis (dated by TCRdb to between 2017 and 2020). A note on the overall study: Changes in the T cell repertoire over the course of pregnancy were examined in this study in women with multiple sclerosis.

Points on this clone: Which antigen it targets is not known. The input lacks base qualities; no much larger clone sits a single base away.

From V the trimming removes 0 bases and from J it removes 4 bases, while the gene matches leave 7 bases of the junction unaccounted for. Reading the germline V gene (reference sequence) gives CDR1 GTSNPN and CDR2 SVGIG. Including cysteine and phenylalanine, the CDR3 has 16 amino acids. Of the read, only the CDR3 DNA is kept; its 48 bases are in frame from base 1. Library preparation was by the immunoSEQ multiplex PCR assay. TCRdb limited this immuneACCESS table to in-frame rearrangements with V and J called. A share of clones is missing; checked studies link under half to unresolved V genes, and the rest is unexplained. This sample holds some 77,000 clones; about 92% were observed only once. The ten largest clones capture 2.5% to 3% of the sample.

The rearrangement joined TRBV30 to TRBJ2-2, and 8 junction bases match TRBD1. The TCR was taken from a female donor in good health, enrolled as a control in a pregnancy study. The specimen comprised peripheral blood, sampled after pregnancy. CDR3 reads: CAWSVGRGLGTGELFF. The sequenced DNA is TGTGCCTGGAGTGTAGGCAGGGGGCTAGGCACCGGGGAGCTGTTTTTT.